This T cell receptor beta chain was recorded in a study of blood T cell repertoires in COVID-19. Germline loops: CDR1 LGHNA, CDR2 YNFKEQ. With 0 bases removed from V and 2 bases from J, the gap between germline ends came to 13 bases. The CDR3 contains 16 residues. This clone has more than one count but fewer than ten. Produced via immunoSEQ multiplex PCR; TCRdb's table is partial and in-frame only. The sample lists 150,000 to 180,000 clones, roughly 78% occurring once. The V call is TRBV4-2, the J call TRBJ1-2; perhaps TRBD1 as D (5 bases). Material: peripheral blood. The sequence was obtained from a man of 80 years or more with acute or convalescent COVID-19. The CDR3 loop is CASSQDGSTDNYGYTF. CDR3 sequence (DNA): TGTGCCAGCAGCCAAGACGGGTCGACAGACAACTATGGCTACACCTTC.